What follows describes a single T cell receptor beta chain. These data are taken from a study of blood T cell repertoires in COVID-19. Background on the study: Sites across the United States, Italy and Spain contributed samples from acute and convalescent COVID-19. PBMCs, B-cell-depleted T cells, or T cells were the source of the cDNA or gDNA that made up the material.

The germline V gene encodes CDR1 GTSNPN and CDR2 SVGIG (reference sequence). CDR3 length equals 14 residues. V lost 3 bases to trimming and J lost 5 bases; unmatched junction nucleotides: 8. The protocol was immunoSEQ multiplex PCR, while the TCRdb copy is restricted to in-frame clones and leaves out a portion. Of fewer than 25,000 clones in the sample, 81% are singletons; the top ten hold over 6.5%. V usage is TRBV30 and J usage is TRBJ1-2; TRBD1 matches at 8 bases. This TCR derives from a man aged 65 to 85 with acute or convalescent COVID-19. Sample: peripheral blood. CDR3 DNA: TGTGCCTGGAGGTACGCCGACAGGGGATATGGCTACACCTTC. It encodes CAWRYADRGYGYTF.